These T cell receptor beta chains were read from a single sample in a study of CD8+ T cells in alopecia areata. Clones were read by immunoSEQ multiplex PCR, and TCRdb kept only the in-frame ones, dropping some. The table has 130,000 to 150,000 clones, 47% seen once; the top ten hold 6% to 7%. Specimen: CD4+ T cells sorted from blood. The receptors were sampled from a human donor with alopecia areata. The CDR3 runs from the conserved cysteine through the conserved F or W. Fields, in order: CDR3 protein, CDR3 DNA, clone size, D gene, V gene, J gene. D genes are given only for firm matches. Size values are once, few and many counts, or a class for expanded clones, and some rows have none.

CDR3aa: CASSHSGTVRNEQFF
CDR3nt: TGTGCCAGCAGCCATTCGGGGACAGTGAGGAATGAGCAGTTCTTC
abundance: few
d_gene: TRBD1
v_gene: TRBV7-9
j_gene: TRBJ2-1

CDR3aa: CASSFQGANTEAFF
CDR3nt: TGTGCCAGCAGCTTTCAGGGGGCTAACACTGAAGCTTTCTTT
abundance: .
d_gene: TRBD1
v_gene: TRBV7-9
j_gene: TRBJ1-1

CDR3aa: CASSYSKPAEAFF
CDR3nt: TGTGCCAGCAGTTACTCGAAACCCGCTGAAGCTTTCTTT
abundance: .
d_gene: .
v_gene: TRBV6-5
j_gene: TRBJ1-1

CDR3aa: CASSEYSSAVNQPQHF
CDR3nt: TGTGCCAGCAGCGAATACTCTTCGGCCGTAAATCAGCCCCAGCATTTT
abundance: .
d_gene: .
v_gene: TRBV6-6
j_gene: TRBJ1-5

CDR3aa: CASREGSSYEQYF
CDR3nt: TGTGCCAGCCGGGAGGGGAGCTCCTACGAGCAGTACTTC
abundance: .
d_gene: TRBD2
v_gene: TRBV6-5
j_gene: TRBJ2-7

CDR3aa: CASSQQILAGAYNEQFF
CDR3nt: TGCGCCAGCAGCCAACAGATCCTAGCGGGAGCCTACAATGAGCAGTTCTTC
abundance: .
d_gene: TRBD2
v_gene: TRBV4-1
j_gene: TRBJ2-1

CDR3aa: CASSSGGSNQPQHF
CDR3nt: TGTGCCAGCAGTTCAGGGGGGAGCAATCAGCCCCAGCATTTT
abundance: .
d_gene: TRBD1
v_gene: TRBV28
j_gene: TRBJ1-5

CDR3aa: CASSQDRTSNYEQYF
CDR3nt: TGTGCCAGCAGCCAAGATAGGACTAGTAACTACGAGCAGTACTTC
abundance: .
d_gene: TRBD2
v_gene: TRBV4-2
j_gene: TRBJ2-7

CDR3aa: CASSPPPSNEQFF
CDR3nt: TGTGCCAGCTCACCACCGCCTTCCAATGAGCAGTTCTTC
abundance: .
d_gene: .
v_gene: TRBV18
j_gene: TRBJ2-1

CDR3aa: CSGLDRVHEKLFF
CDR3nt: TGCAGCGGGCTCGACAGGGTACATGAAAAACTGTTTTTT
abundance: .
d_gene: TRBD1
v_gene: TRBV29-1
j_gene: TRBJ1-4

CDR3aa: CASSTDRVYNEQFF
CDR3nt: TGTGCCAGCAGCACCGACAGGGTCTACAATGAGCAGTTCTTC
abundance: .
d_gene: TRBD1
v_gene: TRBV11-2
j_gene: TRBJ2-1

CDR3aa: CASSLSYGPGELFF
CDR3nt: TGTGCCAGCAGTTTATCGTACGGCCCCGGGGAGCTGTTTTTT
abundance: .
d_gene: .
v_gene: TRBV27
j_gene: TRBJ2-2

CDR3aa: CASSSVIYGYTF
CDR3nt: TGTGCCAGCAGTTCGGTGATTTATGGCTACACCTTC
abundance: .
d_gene: .
v_gene: TRBV6-6
j_gene: TRBJ1-2

CDR3aa: CASSQNSGQGNEQFF
CDR3nt: TGCGCCAGCAGCCAAAATTCCGGACAGGGGAATGAGCAGTTCTTC
abundance: .
d_gene: TRBD1
v_gene: TRBV4-1
j_gene: TRBJ2-1

CDR3aa: CASSPRRETQYF
CDR3nt: TGTGCCAGCAGTCCCCGACGTGAGACCCAGTACTTC
abundance: .
d_gene: .
v_gene: TRBV7-2
j_gene: TRBJ2-5

CDR3aa: CASSNARSGVGYTF
CDR3nt: TGTGCCAGTAGTAACGCCCGTTCAGGGGTTGGCTACACCTTC
abundance: .
d_gene: .
v_gene: TRBV19
j_gene: TRBJ1-2

CDR3aa: CASRGLFGYGYTF
CDR3nt: TGTGCCAGCAGAGGCTTGTTCGGCTATGGCTACACCTTC
abundance: .
d_gene: .
v_gene: TRBV28
j_gene: TRBJ1-2

CDR3aa: CASSTRTGISEAFF
CDR3nt: TGTGCCAGCAGTACTAGGACAGGGATTTCTGAAGCTTTCTTT
abundance: .
d_gene: TRBD1
v_gene: TRBV6-5
j_gene: TRBJ1-1

CDR3aa: CASSQTKGEGLTGELFF
CDR3nt: TGCGCCAGCAGCCAAACAAAGGGTGAAGGGCTCACCGGGGAGCTGTTTTTT
abundance: .
d_gene: .
v_gene: TRBV4-1
j_gene: TRBJ2-2

CDR3aa: CSVEPPGYHEQYF
CDR3nt: TGCAGCGTTGAACCCCCAGGGTACCACGAGCAGTACTTC
abundance: few
d_gene: .
v_gene: TRBV29-1
j_gene: TRBJ2-7

CDR3aa: CSVEKEGGYGYTF
CDR3nt: TGCAGCGTTGAGAAGGAGGGCGGCTATGGCTACACCTTC
abundance: few
d_gene: .
v_gene: TRBV29-1
j_gene: TRBJ1-2

CDR3aa: CASKLIPDGTYEQYF
CDR3nt: TGTGCCAGCAAACTCATCCCCGACGGGACCTACGAGCAGTACTTC
abundance: .
d_gene: .
v_gene: TRBV27
j_gene: TRBJ2-7

CDR3aa: CASTFRGEQFF
CDR3nt: TGTGCCAGCACTTTCCGAGGGGAGCAGTTCTTC
abundance: .
d_gene: .
v_gene: TRBV6-5
j_gene: TRBJ2-1

CDR3aa: CASTGTDTQYF
CDR3nt: TGTGCCAGCACGGGGACAGATACGCAGTATTTT
abundance: .
d_gene: .
v_gene: TRBV2
j_gene: TRBJ2-3

CDR3aa: CASSLLGQGWRDTQYF
CDR3nt: TGTGCCAGCAGTTTACTCGGACAGGGTTGGAGAGATACGCAGTATTTT
abundance: .
d_gene: TRBD1
v_gene: TRBV27
j_gene: TRBJ2-3

CDR3aa: CASILRSGQETQYF
CDR3nt: TGTGCCAGCATCCTTCGAAGCGGACAAGAGACCCAGTACTTC
abundance: .
d_gene: .
v_gene: TRBV7-2
j_gene: TRBJ2-5

CDR3aa: CASGIPGRNTEAFF
CDR3nt: TGTGCCAGCGGGATCCCTGGCCGGAACACTGAAGCTTTCTTT
abundance: .
d_gene: .
v_gene: TRBV28
j_gene: TRBJ1-1

CDR3aa: CASSPRQGNEQYF
CDR3nt: TGTGCCAGCAGTCCAAGACAGGGCAACGAGCAGTACTTC
abundance: once
d_gene: TRBD1
v_gene: TRBV2
j_gene: TRBJ2-7

CDR3aa: CASSRDGSYEEQYF
CDR3nt: TGCGCCAGCAGCCGAGACGGTAGCTACGAGGAGCAGTACTTC
abundance: .
d_gene: .
v_gene: TRBV5-1
j_gene: TRBJ2-7

CDR3aa: CASSLGSMETQYF
CDR3nt: TGTGCCAGCAGCTTGGGTAGCATGGAGACCCAGTACTTC
abundance: few
d_gene: .
v_gene: TRBV28
j_gene: TRBJ2-5

CDR3aa: CSVEMVSGSGGNEQFF
CDR3nt: TGCAGCGTTGAAATGGTATCAGGGTCAGGGGGCAATGAGCAGTTCTTC
abundance: once
d_gene: TRBD1
v_gene: TRBV29-1
j_gene: TRBJ2-1

CDR3aa: CASSLRPDNEQFF
CDR3nt: TGTGCCAGCAGTCTTAGACCGGACAATGAGCAGTTCTTC
abundance: .
d_gene: .
v_gene: TRBV27
j_gene: TRBJ2-1

CDR3aa: CSVEGWGAGTRGEQFF
CDR3nt: TGCAGCGTTGAAGGTTGGGGAGCGGGGACTCGGGGTGAGCAGTTCTTC
abundance: .
d_gene: TRBD2
v_gene: TRBV29-1
j_gene: TRBJ2-1

CDR3aa: CASSQSADYGYTF
CDR3nt: TGCGCCAGCAGCCAGAGCGCAGACTATGGCTACACCTTC
abundance: .
d_gene: .
v_gene: TRBV5-1
j_gene: TRBJ1-2

CDR3aa: CASSQEGSVNTGELFF
CDR3nt: TGCGCCAGCAGCCAAGAGGGTAGCGTGAACACCGGGGAGCTGTTTTTT
abundance: .
d_gene: .
v_gene: TRBV4-1
j_gene: TRBJ2-2

CDR3aa: CASSPQGTRANYGYTF
CDR3nt: TGTGCCAGCTCACCGCAGGGAACAAGAGCTAACTATGGCTACACCTTC
abundance: .
d_gene: .
v_gene: TRBV18
j_gene: TRBJ1-2

CDR3aa: CSVAGTVSYEQYF
CDR3nt: TGCAGCGTTGCTGGGACAGTCTCCTACGAGCAGTACTTC
abundance: .
d_gene: TRBD1
v_gene: TRBV29-1
j_gene: TRBJ2-7

CDR3aa: CASSALGETQYF
CDR3nt: TGTGCCAGCAGCGCCCTCGGAGAGACCCAGTACTTC
abundance: .
d_gene: .
v_gene: TRBV14
j_gene: TRBJ2-5

CDR3aa: CASRRLAGMEQYF
CDR3nt: TGCGCCAGCAGACGCCTAGCGGGAATGGAGCAGTACTTC
abundance: few
d_gene: TRBD2
v_gene: TRBV5-1
j_gene: TRBJ2-7

CDR3aa: CATSREGTGSYEQYF
CDR3nt: TGTGCCACCAGCAGAGAAGGGACAGGGTCATACGAGCAGTACTTC
abundance: .
d_gene: TRBD1
v_gene: TRBV15
j_gene: TRBJ2-7

CDR3aa: CSDWDRGYTEAFF
CDR3nt: TGCAGCGACTGGGACAGGGGGTACACTGAAGCTTTCTTT
abundance: few
d_gene: TRBD1
v_gene: TRBV29-1
j_gene: TRBJ1-1

CDR3aa: CASSLDRDSSYEQYF
CDR3nt: TGTGCCAGCAGCTTAGACAGAGACTCCTCCTACGAGCAGTACTTC
abundance: .
d_gene: .
v_gene: TRBV11-2
j_gene: TRBJ2-7

CDR3aa: CASSLRVGGLTGEQYF
CDR3nt: TGCGCCAGCAGCTTGAGGGTTGGTGGACTAACCGGCGAGCAGTACTTC
abundance: .
d_gene: .
v_gene: TRBV5-1
j_gene: TRBJ2-7

CDR3aa: CSVGTSGSTYNEQFF
CDR3nt: TGCAGCGTAGGGACTAGCGGCTCCACTTACAATGAGCAGTTCTTC
abundance: few
d_gene: TRBD2
v_gene: TRBV29-1
j_gene: TRBJ2-1

CDR3aa: CAVGRTSGSNEQFF
CDR3nt: TGTGCAGTCGGTAGGACTAGCGGGAGCAATGAGCAGTTCTTC
abundance: .
d_gene: TRBD2
v_gene: TRBV7-9
j_gene: TRBJ2-1

CDR3aa: CASSGPEPGEKLFF
CDR3nt: TGTGCCAGCAGTGGACCCGAACCCGGAGAAAAACTGTTTTTT
abundance: .
d_gene: .
v_gene: TRBV2
j_gene: TRBJ1-4

CDR3aa: CASSEHPGTRGEMLF
CDR3nt: TGTGCCAGCAGTGAGCATCCCGGGACTAGGGGGGAGATGCTCTTC
abundance: .
d_gene: TRBD2
v_gene: TRBV6-1
j_gene: TRBJ2-1

CDR3aa: CASSNLRTSGSNEQYF
CDR3nt: TGTGCCAGCAGCAACCTACGGACTAGCGGGAGCAACGAGCAGTACTTC
abundance: .
d_gene: TRBD2
v_gene: TRBV13
j_gene: TRBJ2-7

CDR3aa: CSVDRVGAGELFF
CDR3nt: TGCAGCGTTGACAGGGTAGGGGCCGGGGAGCTGTTTTTT
abundance: .
d_gene: .
v_gene: TRBV29-1
j_gene: TRBJ2-2

CDR3aa: CASKRTGYEKLFF
CDR3nt: TGCGCCAGCAAAAGGACAGGGTATGAAAAACTGTTTTTT
abundance: .
d_gene: TRBD1
v_gene: TRBV23-1
j_gene: TRBJ1-4